The 32 T cell receptor beta chains below were found in one sample sequenced in a study of shared clonotypes between healthy human individuals. Positive CCR7 selection of CD45RO-negative cells yielded the naive CD8 cells, and terminally differentiated effector memory CD45RA+ cells were excluded. The assay was immunoSEQ multiplex PCR, and TCRdb's table has in-frame clones only and misses some. The sample shows more than 2 million clones, around 96% of them seen only once. Sequenced input: naive CD8+ T cells sorted from blood. The receptors stem from a man aged 18 to 35 in good health.

This clone was recorded once. Other DNA sequences in the same sample also yield this CDR3. The J gene is TRBJ2-7, the V gene TRBV7-9; D uncertain. Per the germline V gene, CDR1 is SEHNR and CDR2 is FQNEAQ (reference sequence). Trimming stripped 3 bases from V and 4 bases from J, with 7 bases between. This CDR3 is built from 12 residues. The CDR3 spells CASSLGRYEQYF. CDR3 nucleotides: TGTGCCAGCAGCTTGGGTCGGTACGAGCAGTACTTC.

The CDR3 protein is CASSPGTSGGERTQYF. The CDR3 DNA reads as TGTGCCAGCAGCCCCGGGACTAGCGGGGGGGAGAGGACGCAGTATTTT. The V call is TRBV7-9, the J call TRBJ2-3, with TRBD2 matching 16 bases. J lost 9 bases, V lost 5 bases, and 8 bases had no gene match. Per germline, CDR1 SEHNR and CDR2 FQNEAQ (reference sequence). This CDR3 comprises 16 residues. The whole variable domain, remainder taken from reference TRBV7-9 and TRBJ2-3, is DTGVSQNPRHKITKRGQNVTFRCDPISEHNRLYWYRQTLGQGPEFLTYFQNEAQLEKSRLLSDRFSAERPKGSFSTLEIQRTEQGDSAMYLCASSPGTSGGERTQYFGPGTRLTVL.

A note on this clone: The same CDR3 is also encoded by other DNA sequences in this sample. J is TRBJ2-3 and V is TRBV5-6; the D gene is possibly TRBD2 (6 bases). CDR1 is SGHDT, CDR2 YYEEEE, per germline. This CDR3 region has 12 residues. V gave up 4 bases and J gave up 3 bases, with 6 bases separating them. The CDR3 region is CASSAGTDTQYF. In nucleotides, the CDR3 is TGTGCCAGCAGCGCGGGGACAGATACGCAGTATTTT.

This clone was seen just once. The chain employs TRBV7-8 and TRBJ2-7, with a weak D call TRBD1 (7 bases). Germline V gene lookup returns CDR1 SGHVS and CDR2 FQNEAQ. Trimming removed 5 bases from V and 0 bases from J, with 20 bases in between. The CDR3 contains 17 residues. CDR3 protein: CASSRGTATLLSYEQYF. DNA of the CDR3: TGTGCCAGCAGCCGCGGGACAGCAACCCTTCTCTCCTACGAGCAGTACTTC.

CDR3 bases: TGTGCCAGCAGCGCCACGTCCGGACAGGGTGTCGGTTCACCCCTCCACTTT. The encoded protein is CASSATSGQGVGSPLHF. V and J are TRBV9 and TRBJ1-6; 8 nucleotides line up with TRBD1. Germline CDR1 is SGDLS and CDR2 is YYNGEE. Losses at the gene ends were 3 bases for V and 9 bases for J; bases not matched to a gene: 14. This CDR3 region has 17 residues.

The genes are TRBV5-6 and TRBJ2-7; 9 bases align to TRBD2. The CDR3 consists of 15 residues. V lost 0 bases and J lost 2; bases outside the gene matches: 3. Germline V gene sequence: CDR1 SGHDT, CDR2 YYEEEE. As DNA, the CDR3 is TGTGCCAGCAGCTTGGAAGCTAGCGGGACCTACGAGCAGTACTTC. This encodes CASSLEASGTYEQYF.

This clone was seen only a few times. The chain uses TRBV4-1 and TRBJ2-7; D call uncertain. The germline V gene has CDR1 MGHRA and CDR2 YSYEKL. This CDR3 comprises 14 residues. Deletions cut 2 bases from V and 0 bases from J, with 8 bases between. This CDR3 reads CASSQLDGSYEQYF. As DNA, the CDR3 is TGCGCCAGCAGCCAACTGGACGGCTCCTACGAGCAGTACTTC.

CDR3 nucleotide sequence: TGTGCCTGGAGTAGCGTTGCAGTCGCAACTAATGAAAAACTGTTTTTT. The encoded protein is CAWSSVAVATNEKLFF. The rearrangement joins TRBV30 to TRBJ1-4, with D hard to call. Germline lookup yields CDR1 GTSNPN and CDR2 SVGIG (reference sequence). CDR3 length: 16 residues. Trimming removed 2 bases at V and 0 bases at J, with 13 bases between.

The chain has TRBV29-1 and TRBJ2-7; D unclear. Germline CDR1 is SQVTM and CDR2 is ANQGSEA. Trimming stripped 0 bases from V and 0 bases from J, with 9 bases between. The CDR3 consists of 14 residues. The CDR3 protein is CSVEDPRTSYEQYF. The DNA for the CDR3 is TGCAGCGTTGAAGATCCCAGGACCTCCTACGAGCAGTACTTC.

The V call is TRBV27, the J call TRBJ2-6, with 8 bases that match TRBD1. CDR1 MNHEY and CDR2 SMNVEV come from the germline V gene (reference sequence). This CDR3 contains 16 residues. V was clipped by 5 bases and J by 4 bases; unmatched bases: 7. CDR3 sequence: CASSPTGVGGANVLTF. CDR3 nucleotide sequence: TGTGCCAGCAGTCCGACAGGGGTGGGCGGGGCCAACGTCCTGACTTTC.

This clone was detected only once. This chain connects TRBV19 to TRBJ1-5; no firm D call. This CDR3 contains 14 residues. Germline assignment: CDR1 LNHDA and CDR2 SQIVND (reference sequence). Trimming left V 3 bases short and J 3 bases short, with 9 bases between. CDR3 sequence reads: CASSIFGSNQPQHF. In DNA, the CDR3 is TGTGCCAGTAGTATTTTCGGCTCCAATCAGCCCCAGCATTTT.

V gene TRBV7-2 combines with J gene TRBJ2-1; D is unclear. V lost 5 bases and J 4 bases, leaving 6 bases between the germline ends. There are 12 residues in the CDR3. CDR1 is SGHTA, CDR2 FQGNSA, per germline. The CDR3 bases are TGTGCCAGCAGCAAGGATTACAATGAGCAGTTCTTC. Protein sequence: CASSKDYNEQFF.

The CDR3 loop reads CSVEDTGGKNIQYF. The CDR3, as DNA: TGCAGCGTTGAAGATACCGGCGGGAAAAACATTCAGTACTTC. This sequence joins TRBV29-1 and TRBJ2-4; D may be TRBD2 (5 bases). Germline values: CDR1 SQVTM, CDR2 ANQGSEA. The V gene lost 0 bases and the J gene lost 4 bases, with 10 bases spanning the gap. The CDR3 is made up of 14 amino acids.

On this clone itself: Other DNA sequences in this specimen translate into the identical CDR3. The rearrangement links TRBV21-1 to TRBJ2-7. TRBV21-1 is described as a pseudogene. The CDR3 spans 11 residues. The CDR3 DNA reads TGTGCCAGCAGCAAAGATTACGAGCAGTACTTC. Its translation is CASSKDYEQYF.

The chain's CDR3 is CASRTYRESSYNEQFF. CDR3 coding DNA: TGTGCCAGCAGAACCTACAGGGAAAGCTCCTACAATGAGCAGTTCTTC. The chain employs TRBV28 and TRBJ2-1, with D possibly TRBD1 on 6 matching bases. The CDR3 loop spans 16 amino acids. Trimming shortened V by 6 bases and J by 0 bases, and 15 bases separated the two germline ends. Germline lookup yields CDR1 MDHEN and CDR2 SYDVKM.

CDR3 nucleotide sequence: TGTGCCAGTAGTCTGTCGGGGAACTCCTACAATGAGCAGTTCTTC. It yields the protein CASSLSGNSYNEQFF. V and J are TRBV19 and TRBJ2-1, with D perhaps matching TRBD2 (5 bases). Looked up from germline, CDR1 is LNHDA and CDR2 is SQIVND (reference sequence). Trimming took off 5 bases at V and 0 bases at J, with 11 bases between the two ends. This CDR3 contains 15 residues.

The chain employs TRBV5-4 and TRBJ2-7, with no clear D. CDR1 and CDR2 from the germline V gene are SGHNT and YYREEE (reference sequence). Trimming removed 2 bases at V and 4 bases at J, with 13 bases between. The CDR3 spans 14 residues. The CDR3 sequence is CASSLNPDAYEQYF. CDR3 in DNA: TGTGCCAGCAGCTTAAACCCTGACGCGTACGAGCAGTACTTC.

This clone was counted a single time. This chain links TRBV4-1 with TRBJ1-2; D unclear. This CDR3 region has 15 residues. Trimming shortened V by 0 bases and J by 4 bases, and 12 bases separated the two germline ends. CDR1 and CDR2 from the germline V gene are MGHRA and YSYEKL. The CDR3 protein is CASSQDDGIFYGYTF. The CDR3 DNA follows: TGCGCCAGCAGCCAAGACGACGGAATATTCTATGGCTACACCTTC.

The CDR3 DNA reads TGTGCCTGGAGTGTAGGGGACAGGGGCATTCAGTACTTC. Its protein is CAWSVGDRGIQYF. The chain links TRBV30 to TRBJ2-4; TRBD1 matches 10 bases. The junction had 2 bases not matched to a gene; V was cut back by 0 bases and J by 9 bases. The length of the CDR3 is 13 residues. Germline V lookup: CDR1 GTSNPN, CDR2 SVGIG (reference sequence).

V is TRBV28 and J is TRBJ2-2, with a possible D match to TRBD1 (5 bases). CDR1 is MDHEN, CDR2 SYDVKM, per germline. The CDR3 has 14 amino acids. V was pared by 1 base and J by 6 bases, with 9 bases between. The CDR3 region is CASSLSGLAGELFF. The CDR3 nucleotides are TGTGCCAGCAGTTTATCAGGGCTCGCCGGGGAGCTGTTTTTT.

Written as DNA, the CDR3 is TGTGCCAGCAGGGACGGCCCTAACACTGAAGCTTTCTTT. The encoded protein is CASRDGPNTEAFF. V usage is TRBV6-1 and J usage is TRBJ1-1; D unclear. The V and J ends lost 6 bases and 2 bases respectively, with 10 bases between them. Germline V gene sequence: CDR1 MNHNS, CDR2 SASEGT. The CDR3 spans 13 residues.

This clone came up once. This chain uses TRBV12-5 with TRBJ2-7, with D possibly being TRBD1 (6 bases). CDR1 LGHNT and CDR2 FRNRAP come from the germline V gene. The CDR3 loop spans 16 amino acids. Trimming left V 7 bases short and J 5 bases short, with 24 bases between. The CDR3 coding sequence is TGTGCTAGTGCCGAACCCCCAAGGACAGCTTATGACGAGCAGTACTTC. Translating it yields CASAEPPRTAYDEQYF.

The CDR3 DNA follows: TGTGCCAGCATAGCGGCAGCCGACACTGAAGCTTTCTTT. It specifies CASIAAADTEAFF. The chain combines TRBV28 with TRBJ1-1; D gene unclear. Germline lookup yields CDR1 MDHEN and CDR2 SYDVKM. CDR3 length: 13 residues. V lost 7 bases, J lost 3 bases, and 12 bases lay in between.

This clone turned up a few times. This same CDR3 is encoded by further DNA sequences in the sample. The CDR3 DNA sequence: TGCGCCAGCAGCCAAGGTGTCTACTCCTACGAGCAGTACTTC. Translated, it gives CASSQGVYSYEQYF. The V call is TRBV4-1, the J call TRBJ2-7; no clear D. This CDR3 comprises 14 residues. V lost 1 base to trimming and J lost 0 bases, with 7 bases between them. Germline CDR1 reads MGHRA; CDR2 reads YSYEKL.

Comment on this clone: The sample carries other DNA sequences with the same CDR3. This rearrangement joins TRBV7-9 to TRBJ1-2, with no clear D. The CDR3 spans 12 residues. Trimming took off 5 bases at V and 5 bases at J, with 9 bases between the two ends. In germline, CDR1 is SEHNR, CDR2 FQNEAQ (reference sequence). This CDR3 reads CASSPGVYGYTF. In DNA, the CDR3 is TGTGCCAGCAGCCCTGGCGTGTATGGCTACACCTTC.

Note on this clone: The sample has other DNA sequences that encode this CDR3 too. This chain links TRBV9 with TRBJ2-7; TRBD1 or TRBD2 may be the D gene (5 bases each). CDR1 is SGDLS, CDR2 YYNGEE, per germline. The CDR3 runs to 15 residues. Deletions cut 0 bases from V and 2 bases from J, with 12 bases between. CDR3 DNA: TGTGCCAGCAGCGTAGCTTGGGACGGAACCTACGAGCAGTACTTC. The encoded protein is CASSVAWDGTYEQYF.

V gene TRBV2 combines with J gene TRBJ1-1, with D uncertain. Germline CDR1 SNHLY, CDR2 FYNNEI. The V gene lost 3 bases and the J gene lost 7 bases, with 9 bases spanning the gap. CDR3 length equals 12 residues. CDR3 sequence reads: CASSEIGDEAFF. Here the CDR3 DNA reads TGTGCCAGCAGTGAGATTGGCGATGAAGCTTTCTTT.

V and J are TRBV11-2 and TRBJ1-1; D uncertain. The length of the CDR3 is 13 residues. The germline V and J ends were trimmed by 1 base and 3 bases, with 6 bases remaining between them. Germline assignment: CDR1 SGHAT and CDR2 FQNNGV. CDR3 in DNA: TGTGCCAGCAGCTTAGTTGTGGACACTGAAGCTTTCTTT. It encodes CASSLVVDTEAFF. The whole variable domain, remainder taken from reference TRBV11-2 and TRBJ1-1, is EAGVAQSPRYKIIEKRQSVAFWCNPISGHATLYWYQQILGQGPKLLIQFQNNGVVDDSQLPKDRFSAERLKGVDSTLKIQPAKLEDSAVYLCASSLVVDTEAFFGQGTRLTVV.

V is TRBV2 and J is TRBJ2-7, with TRBD2 as a possible D gene (6 bases). Germline CDR1 reads SNHLY; CDR2 reads FYNNEI. V gave up 6 bases and J gave up 3 bases, with 15 bases separating them. The CDR3 sequence is 14 residues long. Written as DNA, the CDR3 is TGTGCCAGCAGACCGCCGGGACTTATCTACGAGCAGTACTTC. Protein sequence: CASRPPGLIYEQYF.

Concerning this clone itself: The sample contains more than one DNA sequence encoding this CDR3. The rearrangement joins TRBV28 to TRBJ1-2, with unresolved D. CDR1 and CDR2 from the germline V gene are MDHEN and SYDVKM. Trimming left V 6 bases short and J 2 bases short, with 7 bases between. The CDR3 covers 12 residues. The CDR3, as DNA: TGTGCCAGCAGCTTCGAAAACTATGGCTACACCTTC. Protein sequence: CASSFENYGYTF.

The J gene is TRBJ1-2, the V gene TRBV29-1; D not resolved. Germline loops: CDR1 SQVTM, CDR2 ANQGSEA. Trimming stripped 1 base from V and 5 bases from J, with 17 bases between. The CDR3 totals 15 residues. The CDR3 DNA is TGCAGCGTTGAAGTAGTTAAGGGCGCGGGGTATGGCTACACCTTC. It translates to CSVEVVKGAGYGYTF. Complete variable domain (other parts from reference TRBV29-1 and TRBJ1-2): SAVISQKPSRDICQRGTSLTIQCQVDSQVTMMFWYRQQPGQSLTLIATANQGSEATYESGFVIDKFPISRPNLTFSTLTVSNMSPEDSSIYLCSVEVVKGAGYGYTFGSGTRLTVV.

The chain couples TRBV29-1 to TRBJ2-7; tentatively, D is TRBD1 (6 bases). Per germline, CDR1 SQVTM and CDR2 ANQGSEA. V was shortened by 5 bases and J by 7 bases, with 12 bases between the two germline ends. The CDR3 covers 11 residues. CDR3 sequence (DNA): TGCAGCGTTATGGCTCAGGGGGAGCAGTACTTC. This encodes CSVMAQGEQYF.